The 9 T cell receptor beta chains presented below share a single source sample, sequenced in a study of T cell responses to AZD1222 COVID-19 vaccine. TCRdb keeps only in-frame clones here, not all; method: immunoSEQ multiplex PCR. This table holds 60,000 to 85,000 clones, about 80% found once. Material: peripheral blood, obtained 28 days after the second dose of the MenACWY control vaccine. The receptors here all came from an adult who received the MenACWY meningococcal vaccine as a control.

Here the CDR3 reads CASSNGQGARTDTQYF. The CDR3 DNA follows: TGCGCCAGCAGCAACGGACAGGGGGCTCGGACAGATACGCAGTATTTT. This chain connects TRBV5-1 to TRBJ2-3; 11 nucleotides match TRBD1. The germline V gene has CDR1 SGHRS and CDR2 YFSETQ. CDR3 length equals 16 residues. Trimming took 4 bases from V and 3 from J; bases not matched to a gene: 7. Full variable domain (rest looked up from reference TRBV5-1 and TRBJ2-3): KAGVTQTPRYLIKTRGQQVTLSCSPISGHRSVSWYQQTPGQGLQFLFEYFSETQRNKGNFPGRFSGRQFSNSRSEMNVSTLELGDSALYLCASSNGQGARTDTQYFGPGTRLTVL.

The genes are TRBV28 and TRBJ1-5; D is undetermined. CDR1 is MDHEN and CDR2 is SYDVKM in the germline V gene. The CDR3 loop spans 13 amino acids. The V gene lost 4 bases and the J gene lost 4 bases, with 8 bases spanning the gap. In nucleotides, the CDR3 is TGTGCCAGCAGTTCCGGTGGTAATCAGCCCCAGCATTTT. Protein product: CASSSGGNQPQHF.

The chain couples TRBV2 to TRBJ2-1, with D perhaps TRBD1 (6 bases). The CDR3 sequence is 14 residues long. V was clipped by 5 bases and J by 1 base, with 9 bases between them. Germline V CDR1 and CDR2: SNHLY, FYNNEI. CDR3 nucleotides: TGTGCCAGCAGTTACGACAGGTCCTACAATGAGCAGTTCTTC. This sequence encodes CASSYDRSYNEQFF. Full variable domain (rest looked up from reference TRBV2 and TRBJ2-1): EPEVTQTPSHQVTQMGQEVILRCVPISNHLYFYWYRQILGQKVEFLVSFYNNEISEKSEIFDDQFSVERPDGSNFTLKIRSTKLEDSAMYFCASSYDRSYNEQFFGPGTRLTVL.

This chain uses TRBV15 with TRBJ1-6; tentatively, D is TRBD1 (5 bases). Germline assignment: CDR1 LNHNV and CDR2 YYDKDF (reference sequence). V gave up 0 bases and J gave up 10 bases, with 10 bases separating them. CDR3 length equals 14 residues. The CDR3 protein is CATSREQAPSPLHF. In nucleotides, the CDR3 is TGTGCCACCAGCAGAGAACAGGCCCCATCACCCCTCCACTTT. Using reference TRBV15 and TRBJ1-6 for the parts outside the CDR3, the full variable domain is DAMVIQNPRYQVTQFGKPVTLSCSQTLNHNVMYWYQQKSSQAPKLLFHYYDKDFNNEADTPDNFQSRRPNTSFCFLDIRSPGLGDTAMYLCATSREQAPSPLHFGNGTRLTVT.

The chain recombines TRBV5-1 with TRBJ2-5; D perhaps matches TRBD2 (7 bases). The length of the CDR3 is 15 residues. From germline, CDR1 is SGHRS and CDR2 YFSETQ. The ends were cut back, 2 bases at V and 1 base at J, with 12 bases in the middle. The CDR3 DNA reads TGCGCCAGCAGCTTATTGGGGGGGCTCCAAGAGACCCAGTACTTC. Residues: CASSLLGGLQETQYF.

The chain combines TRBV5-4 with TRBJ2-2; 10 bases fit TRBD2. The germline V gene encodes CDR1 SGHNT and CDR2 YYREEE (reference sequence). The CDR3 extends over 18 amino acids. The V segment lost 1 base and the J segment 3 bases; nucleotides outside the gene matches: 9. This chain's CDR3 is CASSLISGGRSYTGELFF. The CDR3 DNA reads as TGTGCCAGCAGCTTGATTAGCGGGGGGCGGTCCTACACCGGGGAGCTGTTTTTT.

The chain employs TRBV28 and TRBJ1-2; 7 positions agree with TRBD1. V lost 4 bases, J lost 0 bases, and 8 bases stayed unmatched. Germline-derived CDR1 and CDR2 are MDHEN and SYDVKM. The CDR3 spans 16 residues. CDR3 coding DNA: TGTGCCAGCAGTTCTGCGGGACAGCTCTCTAACTATGGCTACACCTTC. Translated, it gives CASSSAGQLSNYGYTF.

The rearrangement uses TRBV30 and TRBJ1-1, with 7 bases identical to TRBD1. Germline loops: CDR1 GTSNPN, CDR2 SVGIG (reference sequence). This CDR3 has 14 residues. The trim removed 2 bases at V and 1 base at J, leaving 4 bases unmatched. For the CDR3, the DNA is TGTGCCTGGAGTCGGGACAGCTCGAACACTGAAGCTTTCTTT. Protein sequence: CAWSRDSSNTEAFF.

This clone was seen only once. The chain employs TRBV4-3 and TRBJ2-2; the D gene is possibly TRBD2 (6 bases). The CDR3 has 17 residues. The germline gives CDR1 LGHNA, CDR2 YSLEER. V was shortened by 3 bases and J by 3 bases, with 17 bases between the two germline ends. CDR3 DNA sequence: TGCGCCAGCAGCCAGTCTGTCGGGACTCTTCACACCGGGGAGCTGTTTTTT. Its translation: CASSQSVGTLHTGELFF.